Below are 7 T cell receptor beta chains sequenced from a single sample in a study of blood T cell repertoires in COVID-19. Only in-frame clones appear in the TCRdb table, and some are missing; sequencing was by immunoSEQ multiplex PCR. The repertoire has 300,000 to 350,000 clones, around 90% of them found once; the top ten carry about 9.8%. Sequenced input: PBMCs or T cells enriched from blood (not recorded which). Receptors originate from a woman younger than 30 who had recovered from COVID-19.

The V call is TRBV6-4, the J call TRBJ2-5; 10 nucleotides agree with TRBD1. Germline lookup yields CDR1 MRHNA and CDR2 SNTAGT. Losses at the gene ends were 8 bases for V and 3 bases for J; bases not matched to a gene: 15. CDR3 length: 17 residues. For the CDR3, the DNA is TGTGCCAGCCCCAAGAGTAAAAAAGGGACAGGGGAAGAGACCCAGTACTTC. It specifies CASPKSKKGTGEETQYF.

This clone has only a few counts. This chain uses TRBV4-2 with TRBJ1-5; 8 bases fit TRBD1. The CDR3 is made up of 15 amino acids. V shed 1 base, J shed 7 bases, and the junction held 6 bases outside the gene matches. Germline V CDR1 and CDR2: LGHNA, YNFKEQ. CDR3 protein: CASSQVTGGRQPQHF. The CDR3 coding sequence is TGTGCCAGCAGCCAAGTAACAGGGGGAAGACAGCCCCAGCATTTT.

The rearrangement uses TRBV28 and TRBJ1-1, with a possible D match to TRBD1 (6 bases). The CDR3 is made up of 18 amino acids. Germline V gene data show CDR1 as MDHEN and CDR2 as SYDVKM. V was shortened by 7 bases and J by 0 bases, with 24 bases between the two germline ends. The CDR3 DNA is TGTGCCAGCATGGGGCAGGGGCGACTGAGGAGACTGAACACTGAAGCTTTCTTT. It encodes CASMGQGRLRRLNTEAFF.

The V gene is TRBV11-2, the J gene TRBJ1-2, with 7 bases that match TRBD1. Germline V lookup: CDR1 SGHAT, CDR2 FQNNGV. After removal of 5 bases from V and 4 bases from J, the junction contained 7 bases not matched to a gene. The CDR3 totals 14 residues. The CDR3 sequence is CASSDGQVRYGYTF. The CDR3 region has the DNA TGTGCCAGCAGCGACGGACAGGTCCGCTATGGCTACACCTTC.

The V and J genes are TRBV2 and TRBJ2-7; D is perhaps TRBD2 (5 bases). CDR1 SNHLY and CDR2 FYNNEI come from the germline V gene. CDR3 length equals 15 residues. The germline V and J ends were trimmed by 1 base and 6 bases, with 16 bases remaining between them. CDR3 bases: TGTGCCAGCAGTGAAGTATTAGCGCGAATACCCGAGCAGTACTTC. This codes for CASSEVLARIPEQYF.

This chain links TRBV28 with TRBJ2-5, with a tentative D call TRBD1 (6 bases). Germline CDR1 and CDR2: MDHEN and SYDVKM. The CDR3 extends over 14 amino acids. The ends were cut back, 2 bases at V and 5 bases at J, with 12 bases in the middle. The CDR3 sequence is CASSLISGAETQYF. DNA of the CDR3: TGTGCCAGCAGTTTAATTTCAGGGGCGGAGACCCAGTACTTC.

CDR3 DNA: TGCGCCAGCAGCTTGGAGGACAGGGGGCTTGGCTACACCTTC. Translated: CASSLEDRGLGYTF. The chain joins TRBV5-1 to TRBJ1-2; 11 bases match TRBD1. The trim removed 0 bases at V and 7 bases at J, leaving 2 bases unmatched. This CDR3 comprises 14 residues. In germline, CDR1 is SGHRS, CDR2 YFSETQ.